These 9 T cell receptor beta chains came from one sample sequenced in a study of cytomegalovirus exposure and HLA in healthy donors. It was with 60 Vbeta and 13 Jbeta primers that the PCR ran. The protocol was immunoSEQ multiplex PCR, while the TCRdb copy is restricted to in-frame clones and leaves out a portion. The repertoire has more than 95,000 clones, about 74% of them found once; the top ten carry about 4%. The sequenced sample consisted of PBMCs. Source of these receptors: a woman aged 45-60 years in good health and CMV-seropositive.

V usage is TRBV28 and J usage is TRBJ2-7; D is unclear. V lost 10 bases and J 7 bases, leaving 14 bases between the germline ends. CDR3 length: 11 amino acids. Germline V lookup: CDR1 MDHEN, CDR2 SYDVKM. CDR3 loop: CATISRLEQYF. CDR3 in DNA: TGTGCCACCATTAGTCGGTTAGAGCAGTACTTC.

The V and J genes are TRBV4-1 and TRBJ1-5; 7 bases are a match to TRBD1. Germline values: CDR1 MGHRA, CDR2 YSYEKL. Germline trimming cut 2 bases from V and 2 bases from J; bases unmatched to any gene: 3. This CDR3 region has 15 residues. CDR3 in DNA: TGCGCCAGCAGCCAAAGTACAGGGGGCAATCAGCCCCAGCATTTT. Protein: CASSQSTGGNQPQHF.

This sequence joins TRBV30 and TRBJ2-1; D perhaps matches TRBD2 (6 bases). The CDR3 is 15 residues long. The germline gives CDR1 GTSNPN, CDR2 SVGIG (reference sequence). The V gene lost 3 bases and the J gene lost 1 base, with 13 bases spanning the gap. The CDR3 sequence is CAWRPPGGSYNEQFF. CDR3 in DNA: TGTGCCTGGAGACCCCCCGGGGGATCCTACAATGAGCAGTTCTTC.

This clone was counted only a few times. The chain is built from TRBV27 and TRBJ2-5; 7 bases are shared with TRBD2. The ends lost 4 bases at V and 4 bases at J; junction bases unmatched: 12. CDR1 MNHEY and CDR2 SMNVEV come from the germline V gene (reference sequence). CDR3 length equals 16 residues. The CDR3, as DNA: TGTGCCAGCAGTTCATCTCTAGCGGCCTTAGGAGAGACCCAGTACTTC. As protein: CASSSSLAALGETQYF.

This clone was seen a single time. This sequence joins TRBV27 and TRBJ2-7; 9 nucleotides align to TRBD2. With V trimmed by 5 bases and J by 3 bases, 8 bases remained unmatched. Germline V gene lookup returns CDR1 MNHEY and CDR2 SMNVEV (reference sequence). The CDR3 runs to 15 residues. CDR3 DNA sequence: TGTGCCAGCAGTACCCTGCGGGGGGGCAGCTACGAGCAGTACTTC. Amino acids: CASSTLRGGSYEQYF.

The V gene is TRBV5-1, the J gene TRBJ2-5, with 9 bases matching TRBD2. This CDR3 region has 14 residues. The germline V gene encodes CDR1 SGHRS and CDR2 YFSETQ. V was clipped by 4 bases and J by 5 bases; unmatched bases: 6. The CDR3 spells CASSRGLAHETQYF. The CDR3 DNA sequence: TGCGCCAGCAGCAGGGGACTAGCTCACGAGACCCAGTACTTC.

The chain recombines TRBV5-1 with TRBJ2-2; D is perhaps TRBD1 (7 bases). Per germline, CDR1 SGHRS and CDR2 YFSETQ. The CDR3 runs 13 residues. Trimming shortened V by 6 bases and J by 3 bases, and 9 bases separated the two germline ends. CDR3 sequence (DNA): TGCGCCAGCACCAGGGGGGACACCGGGGAGCTGTTTTTT. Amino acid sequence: CASTRGDTGELFF.

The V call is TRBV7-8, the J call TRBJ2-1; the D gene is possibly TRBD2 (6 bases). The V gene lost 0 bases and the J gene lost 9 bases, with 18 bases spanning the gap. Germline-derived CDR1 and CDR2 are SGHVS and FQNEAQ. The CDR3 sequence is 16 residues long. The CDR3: CASSLASGTGMSEQFF. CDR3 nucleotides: TGTGCCAGCAGCTTAGCCTCAGGGACTGGGATGAGTGAGCAGTTCTTC. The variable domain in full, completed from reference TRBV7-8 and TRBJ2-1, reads GAGVSQSPRYKVAKRGQDVALRCDPISGHVSLFWYQQALGQGPEFLTYFQNEAQLDKSGLPSDRFFAERPEGSVSTLKIQRTQQEDSAVYLCASSLASGTGMSEQFFGPGTRLTVL.

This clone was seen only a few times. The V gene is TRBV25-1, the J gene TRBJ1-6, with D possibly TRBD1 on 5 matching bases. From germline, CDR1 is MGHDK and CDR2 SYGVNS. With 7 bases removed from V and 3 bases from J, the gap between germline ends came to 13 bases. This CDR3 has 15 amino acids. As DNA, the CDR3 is TGTGCCAGCAAGGGGAACGGATACTATAATTCACCCCTCCACTTT. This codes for CASKGNGYYNSPLHF.